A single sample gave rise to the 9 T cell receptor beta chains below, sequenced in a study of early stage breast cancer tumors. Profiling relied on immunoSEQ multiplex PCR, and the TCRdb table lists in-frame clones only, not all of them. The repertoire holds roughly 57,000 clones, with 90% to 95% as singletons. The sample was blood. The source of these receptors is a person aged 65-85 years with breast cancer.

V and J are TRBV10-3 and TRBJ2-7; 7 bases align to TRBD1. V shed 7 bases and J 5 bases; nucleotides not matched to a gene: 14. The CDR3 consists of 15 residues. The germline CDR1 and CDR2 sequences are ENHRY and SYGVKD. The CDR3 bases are TGTGCCATCAATCGCGTCGACAGGGCTCTTGACGAGCAGTACTTC. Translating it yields CAINRVDRALDEQYF.

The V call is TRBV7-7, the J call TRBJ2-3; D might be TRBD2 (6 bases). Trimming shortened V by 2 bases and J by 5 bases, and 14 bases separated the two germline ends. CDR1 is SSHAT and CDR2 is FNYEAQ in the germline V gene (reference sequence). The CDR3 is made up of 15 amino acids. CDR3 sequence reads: CASSLNPRGLDTQYF. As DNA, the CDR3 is TGTGCCAGCAGCTTAAACCCCCGGGGGTTAGATACGCAGTATTTT.

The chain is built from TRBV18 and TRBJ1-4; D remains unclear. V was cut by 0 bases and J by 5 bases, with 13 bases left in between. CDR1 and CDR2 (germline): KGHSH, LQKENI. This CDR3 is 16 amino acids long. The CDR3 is CASSPPIWEGNEKLFF. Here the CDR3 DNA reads TGTGCCAGCTCACCACCTATTTGGGAGGGCAATGAAAAACTGTTTTTT.

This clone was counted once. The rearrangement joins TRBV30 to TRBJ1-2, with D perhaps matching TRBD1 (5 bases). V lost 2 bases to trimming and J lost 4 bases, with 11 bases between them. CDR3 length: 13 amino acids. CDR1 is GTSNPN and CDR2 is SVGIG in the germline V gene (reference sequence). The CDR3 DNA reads TGTGCCTGGAGTCTCAACCAGGGCTATGGCTACACCTTC. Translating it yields CAWSLNQGYGYTF.

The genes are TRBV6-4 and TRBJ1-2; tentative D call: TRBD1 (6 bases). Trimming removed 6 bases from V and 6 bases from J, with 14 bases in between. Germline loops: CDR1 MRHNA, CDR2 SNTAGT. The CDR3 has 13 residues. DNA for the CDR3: TGTGCCAGCAGGGACAGCCTAGCCAATGGCTACACCTTC. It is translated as CASRDSLANGYTF.

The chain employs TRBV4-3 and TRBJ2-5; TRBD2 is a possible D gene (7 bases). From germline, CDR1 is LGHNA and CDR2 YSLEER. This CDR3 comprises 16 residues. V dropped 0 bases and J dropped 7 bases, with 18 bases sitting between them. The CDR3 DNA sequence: TGCGCCAGCAGCCAAGAGGCGGGGGCATATGGGGGGACCCAGTACTTC. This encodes CASSQEAGAYGGTQYF.

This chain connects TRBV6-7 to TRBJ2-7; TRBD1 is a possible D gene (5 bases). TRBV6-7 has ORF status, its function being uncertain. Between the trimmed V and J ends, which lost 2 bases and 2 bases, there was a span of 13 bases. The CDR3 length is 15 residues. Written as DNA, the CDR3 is TGTGCCAGCAGTTACCCCACGGACAACGCCTACGAGCAGTACTTC. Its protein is CASSYPTDNAYEQYF.

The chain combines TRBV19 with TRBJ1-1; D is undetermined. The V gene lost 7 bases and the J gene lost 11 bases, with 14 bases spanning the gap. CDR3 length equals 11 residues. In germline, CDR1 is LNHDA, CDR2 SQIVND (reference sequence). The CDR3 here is CASTRGYEAFF. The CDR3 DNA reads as TGTGCCAGTACCCGCGGGTACGAGGCTTTCTTT.

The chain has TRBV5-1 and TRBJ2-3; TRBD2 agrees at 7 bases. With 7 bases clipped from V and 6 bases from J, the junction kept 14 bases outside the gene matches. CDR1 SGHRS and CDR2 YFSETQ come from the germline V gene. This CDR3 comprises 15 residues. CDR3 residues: CASGGSGGERDTQYF. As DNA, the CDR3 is TGCGCCAGCGGCGGGTCGGGAGGCGAGAGGGATACGCAGTATTTT.